This T cell receptor beta chain is drawn from a study of blood T cell repertoires in COVID-19. Germline loops: CDR1 MNHEY, CDR2 SVGAGI. The V gene lost 4 bases and the J gene lost 0 bases, with 7 bases spanning the gap. The CDR3 length is 14 residues. Method: immunoSEQ multiplex PCR; TCRdb's copy keeps in-frame clones and lacks some. The sample includes roughly 190,000 clones, roughly 87% of them seen just once. This TCR came from a young woman who had recovered from COVID-19. The chain couples TRBV6-5 to TRBJ1-5, with D perhaps matching TRBD1 (5 bases). Material for sequencing was PBMCs or T cells enriched from blood (not recorded which). The CDR3 loop reads CASSLDSSNQPQHF. The CDR3 DNA follows: TGTGCCAGCAGTTTAGACAGTAGCAATCAGCCCCAGCATTTT.